These 25 T cell receptor beta chains came from one sample sequenced in a study of Ad26.COV2.S vaccination and SARS-CoV-2 variants. The table came from immunoSEQ multiplex PCR; TCRdb's copy has only in-frame clones and leaves some out. Among around 450,000 clones listed, approximately 92% were seen once. Treatment reported: over 15 received Ad26.COV2.S at low or high dose, single or two shots; 5 received placebo; per-sample allocation not given. The investigators took samples on day 63 after the first vaccine or placebo injection. The sequencing used peripheral blood, collected in a trial of Ad26.COV2.S vaccine versus placebo. All receptors come from a person between 18 and 59 years old who received the Ad26.COV2.S COVID-19 vaccine or a placebo.

This chain links TRBV4-2 with TRBJ1-1, with D maybe TRBD1 (6 bases). V lost 0 bases, J lost 7 bases, and 12 bases lay in between. This CDR3 has 14 amino acids. Germline lookup yields CDR1 LGHNA and CDR2 YNFKEQ. The CDR3 is CASSQEGGPGEAFF. The CDR3 DNA reads as TGTGCCAGCAGCCAAGAGGGGGGGCCAGGTGAAGCTTTCTTT.

V and J are TRBV4-2 and TRBJ2-5, with D maybe TRBD1 (5 bases). Germline V gives CDR1 LGHNA, CDR2 YNFKEQ. Trimming pared 0 bases from V and 3 bases from J, leaving 17 bases between. The CDR3 spans 17 residues. The CDR3 sequence: CASSQDRLGVGEETQYF. The CDR3 DNA reads as TGTGCCAGCAGCCAAGATCGGTTAGGGGTCGGAGAAGAGACCCAGTACTTC.

The chain links TRBV18 to TRBJ2-5, with D unresolved. The CDR3 consists of 12 residues. The V and J ends lost 4 bases and 4 bases respectively, with 7 bases between them. Germline V gene sequence: CDR1 KGHSH, CDR2 LQKENI. The CDR3 loop reads CASSRRGETQYF. In nucleotides, the CDR3 is TGTGCCAGCTCACGGCGAGGAGAGACCCAGTACTTC. The full variable domain, rest sourced from reference TRBV18 and TRBJ2-5, is NAGVMQNPRHLVRRRGQEARLRCSPMKGHSHVYWYRQLPEEGLKFMVYLQKENIIDESGMPKERFSAEFPKEGPSILRIQQVVRGDSAAYFCASSRRGETQYFGPGTRLLVL.

This clone was detected ten times or more. This rearrangement joins TRBV25-1 to TRBJ1-5; D is unresolved. The CDR3 is 14 residues long. CDR1 and CDR2 (germline): MGHDK, SYGVNS. V shed 3 bases and J shed 5 bases, with 11 bases lying between them. This chain's CDR3 is CASSDLATYQPQHF. CDR3 in DNA: TGTGCCAGCAGTGATTTGGCCACCTATCAGCCCCAGCATTTT.

The chain has TRBV5-1 and TRBJ1-2, with D possibly being TRBD1 (5 bases). CDR3 length equals 14 residues. CDR1 is SGHRS, CDR2 YFSETQ, per germline. V dropped 5 bases and J dropped 3 bases, with 14 bases sitting between them. The CDR3 sequence is CASSQLGGDYGYTF. CDR3 in DNA: TGCGCCAGCAGTCAGCTTGGGGGGGACTATGGCTACACCTTC.

The J gene is TRBJ2-7, the V gene TRBV4-3; 11 bases map to TRBD2. The CDR3 runs to 18 residues. The J segment lost 2 bases and the V segment lost 0 bases, leaving 9 bases of the junction unmatched. Germline loops: CDR1 LGHNA, CDR2 YSLEER. CDR3 residues: CASSQERLAGHYPYEQYF. The CDR3 nucleotides read TGCGCCAGCAGCCAAGAGAGACTAGCGGGGCATTATCCCTACGAGCAGTACTTC.

J is TRBJ1-1 and V is TRBV30, with 8 bases matching TRBD1. CDR3 length: 12 residues. Per the germline V gene, CDR1 is GTSNPN and CDR2 is SVGIG (reference sequence). Trimming at V came to 7 bases and at J to 11 bases, leaving 12 bases not matched to a gene. CDR3 loop: CASKRTGRFAFF. CDR3 bases: TGTGCCTCGAAAAGGACAGGGCGGTTTGCTTTCTTT.

The CDR3 sequence is CASSVWGGATDTQYF. The CDR3 region has the DNA TGTGCCAGTAGTGTTTGGGGGGGGGCAACAGATACGCAGTATTTT. The J gene is TRBJ2-3, the V gene TRBV19; D is perhaps TRBD2 (7 bases). From germline, CDR1 is LNHDA and CDR2 SQIVND (reference sequence). There are 15 residues in the CDR3. V lost 5 bases and J 3 bases, leaving 15 bases between the germline ends.

The rearrangement uses TRBV29-1 and TRBJ1-2; no clear D gene. Trimming removed 3 bases from V and 5 bases from J, with 13 bases in between. The CDR3 loop spans 13 amino acids. Looked up from germline, CDR1 is SQVTM and CDR2 is ANQGSEA. The CDR3 nucleotides are TGCAGCGTTGAGGATCCGGGAGTATATGGCTACACCTTC. Its translation is CSVEDPGVYGYTF.

CDR3 in amino acids: CASSGVPGTPLHF. The CDR3 DNA is TGTGCCAGCAGTGGGGTCCCCGGGACACCCCTCCACTTT. This chain uses TRBV6-6 with TRBJ1-6; D uncertain. The CDR3 runs 13 residues. V lost 5 bases, J lost 11 bases, and 13 bases lay in between. Germline V gives CDR1 MNHNY, CDR2 SVGAGI (reference sequence).

V usage is TRBV28 and J usage is TRBJ2-7; D ambiguous. The V gene lost 5 bases and the J gene lost 3 bases, with 14 bases spanning the gap. Germline loops: CDR1 MDHEN, CDR2 SYDVKM. This CDR3 has 14 amino acids. The CDR3 sequence is CASSPPVLIYEQYF. In DNA form, the CDR3 reads TGTGCCAGCAGTCCCCCGGTCTTAATCTACGAGCAGTACTTC.

The rearrangement uses TRBV7-2 and TRBJ2-7; 9 bases agree with TRBD2. With 1 base clipped from V and 4 bases from J, the junction kept 8 bases outside the gene matches. The CDR3 covers 16 residues. Germline lookup yields CDR1 SGHTA and CDR2 FQGNSA. CDR3 DNA: TGTGCCAGCAGCTTAGATCCTAGCGGGGCCAAATACGAGCAGTACGTC. Its protein is CASSLDPSGAKYEQYV.

This clone was seen just once. The chain couples TRBV18 to TRBJ2-2; D is ambiguous. CDR1 is KGHSH and CDR2 is LQKENI in the germline V gene. V lost 1 base and J lost 7, with 7 bases in between. The CDR3 consists of 13 residues. CDR3 bases: TGTGCCAGCTCACCACAGAGCTACGGGGAGCTGTTTTTT. It is translated as CASSPQSYGELFF.

The chain links TRBV19 to TRBJ1-1; possibly TRBD1 for D (6 bases). The germline V and J ends were trimmed by 5 bases and 0 bases, with 13 bases remaining between them. This CDR3 has 15 residues. Germline-derived CDR1 and CDR2 are LNHDA and SQIVND (reference sequence). The CDR3 DNA sequence: TGTGCCAGTAGTCAGGGACACTCAATGAACACTGAAGCTTTCTTT. It codes for CASSQGHSMNTEAFF. The full variable domain, with the rest looked up from reference TRBV19 and TRBJ1-1, is DGGITQSPKYLFRKEGQNVTLSCEQNLNHDAMYWYRQDPGQGLRLIYYSQIVNDFQKGDIAEGYSVSREKKESFPLTVTSAQKNPTAFYLCASSQGHSMNTEAFFGQGTRLTVV.

The DNA of the CDR3 is TGCGCCAGCAGCTTTGCGGGAGCCCCAGATACGCAGTATTTT. Its translation: CASSFAGAPDTQYF. The chain has TRBV5-1 and TRBJ2-3; 7 bases fit TRBD2. Trimming cost V 2 bases and J 4 bases; bases outside gene matches: 4. The germline V gene encodes CDR1 SGHRS and CDR2 YFSETQ. The CDR3 contains 14 residues.

This clone came up once. The gene calls are TRBV28 and TRBJ1-4; D ambiguous. The germline V gene encodes CDR1 MDHEN and CDR2 SYDVKM. This CDR3 contains 15 residues. Trimming shortened V by 3 bases and J by 0 bases, and 8 bases separated the two germline ends. The CDR3 spells CASSFRRTTNEKLFF. CDR3 in DNA: TGTGCCAGCAGTTTCCGGCGGACAACTAATGAAAAACTGTTTTTT.

The V call is TRBV6-2 or TRBV6-3, the J call TRBJ1-1; a possible D gene is TRBD1 (5 bases). Trimming stripped 6 bases from V and 3 bases from J, with 17 bases between. This CDR3 is built from 15 residues. CDR1 is MNHEY, CDR2 SVGEGT, per germline. In DNA form, the CDR3 reads TGTGCCAGCAGCTTAATCCAGGTGGGGGACACTGAAGCTTTCTTT. This gives the protein CASSLIQVGDTEAFF.

This chain joins TRBV24-1 and TRBJ2-5; D not certain. Germline V gene data show CDR1 as KGHDR and CDR2 as SFDVKD. V lost 4 bases and J lost 5, with 16 bases in between. This CDR3 has 15 amino acids. The CDR3 nucleotides read TGTGCCACCAGTGAGACGGGTCTCTCTTGGGAGACCCAGTACTTC. Encoded protein: CATSETGLSWETQYF.

This chain links TRBV11-3 with TRBJ2-1; tentatively, D is TRBD1 or TRBD2 (5 bases each). In germline, CDR1 is SGHNT, CDR2 YENEEA. Trimming shortened V by 0 bases and J by 3 bases, and 12 bases separated the two germline ends. This CDR3 comprises 16 residues. The CDR3 spells CASSLEGLAGYNEQFF. In nucleotides, the CDR3 is TGTGCCAGCAGCTTAGAGGGGCTAGCCGGCTACAATGAGCAGTTCTTC.

This rearrangement joins TRBV5-1 to TRBJ2-1; D is perhaps TRBD1 (5 bases). The CDR3 is made up of 13 amino acids. Trimming took 4 bases from V and 3 from J, leaving 8 bases between them. CDR1 and CDR2 (germline): SGHRS, YFSETQ. CDR3 in DNA: TGCGCCAGCAGCACGGACATCTACAATGAGCAGTTCTTC. It codes for CASSTDIYNEQFF.

The chain uses TRBV2 and TRBJ2-1; the D gene is possibly TRBD1 (6 bases). V lost 5 bases and J lost 8, with 13 bases in between. The CDR3 length is 13 residues. Germline V gene data show CDR1 as SNHLY and CDR2 as FYNNEI. The CDR3 nucleotides are TGTGCCAGCAGTATGCTGCAGGGGTATGAGCAGTTCTTC. This gives the protein CASSMLQGYEQFF.

A single count supports this clone. The chain joins TRBV29-1 to TRBJ2-4, with D possibly being TRBD2 (5 bases). Per the germline V gene, CDR1 is SQVTM and CDR2 is ANQGSEA. The CDR3 covers 14 residues. Trimming shortened V by 3 bases and J by 0 bases, and 9 bases separated the two germline ends. The CDR3 nucleotides are TGCAGCGTTGATGTCGGAGGAGCCAAAAACATTCAGTACTTC. Its protein product is CSVDVGGAKNIQYF.

The chain joins TRBV9 to TRBJ1-2, with a tentative D call TRBD1 (5 bases). This CDR3 has 15 residues. Germline CDR1 reads SGDLS; CDR2 reads YYNGEE. Trimming took off 0 bases at V and 4 bases at J, with 13 bases between the two ends. The CDR3 DNA reads TGTGCCAGCAGCGTAGCGGGGACTTGGGGCTATGGCTACACCTTC. This encodes CASSVAGTWGYGYTF.

The genes are TRBV24-1 and TRBJ2-1; TRBD1 or TRBD2 may be the D gene (5 bases each). V was trimmed by 4 bases and J by 10 bases, leaving 16 bases between them. The CDR3 is 14 residues long. CDR1 is KGHDR, CDR2 SFDVKD, per germline. The DNA of the CDR3 is TGTGCCACCAGTGACCCCGGATCTGGGGGAGAGCAGTTCTTC. It translates to CATSDPGSGGEQFF.

The chain has TRBV7-2 and TRBJ1-6; 7 bases map to TRBD1. The germline V gene has CDR1 SGHTA and CDR2 FQGNSA. Losses at the gene ends were 3 bases for V and 10 bases for J; bases not matched to a gene: 9. The CDR3 contains 15 residues. This CDR3 reads CASSFRGGERSPLHF. DNA for the CDR3: TGTGCCAGCAGCTTTCGAGGGGGCGAGCGGTCACCCCTCCACTTT.